These 26 T cell receptor beta chains were all obtained from the same sample, sequenced in a study of identifying expanded T cells in peripheral blood. Libraries were prepared by immunoSEQ multiplex PCR; TCRdb keeps only in-frame clonotypes and omits some of them. The table has 100,000 or so clones, about 91% seen once; the top ten hold less than 15%. What was sequenced was blood. All receptors come from a person aged 18 to 75 in good health.

The chain links TRBV6-1 to TRBJ1-1; tentative D call: TRBD1 (6 bases). Trimming shortened V by 6 bases and J by 4 bases, and 15 bases separated the two germline ends. Germline V gene sequence: CDR1 MNHNS, CDR2 SASEGT. The CDR3 runs 14 residues. DNA for the CDR3: TGTGCCAGCAGCAAGGGACACGGGAGCACTGAAGCTTTCTTT. Encoded protein: CASSKGHGSTEAFF.

The V call is TRBV19, the J call TRBJ2-7, with 10 bases lining up with TRBD1. The CDR3 spans 15 residues. The V and J ends lost 5 bases and 3 bases, in that order; junction bases with no gene match: 7. Germline CDR1 is LNHDA and CDR2 is SQIVND (reference sequence). The CDR3 DNA is TGTGCCAGTAGTTATTCCGGGACAGGGGTCTACGAGCAGTACTTC. Its protein product is CASSYSGTGVYEQYF.

The chain employs TRBV18 and TRBJ1-2; TRBD1 matches 7 bases. This CDR3 is 15 amino acids long. CDR1 is KGHSH and CDR2 is LQKENI in the germline V gene. The trim removed 7 bases at V and 7 bases at J, leaving 15 bases unmatched. The CDR3 DNA reads as TGTGCCAGCTTCGAATTCAGGGGGAGCCTTAGTGGCTACACCTTC. Translating it yields CASFEFRGSLSGYTF.

The chain combines TRBV5-1 with TRBJ2-4; D perhaps matches TRBD1 (5 bases). Germline V gene lookup returns CDR1 SGHRS and CDR2 YFSETQ. V lost 0 bases to trimming and J lost 2 bases, with 9 bases between them. This CDR3 has 15 residues. This CDR3 is CASSLVAGTKNIQYF. The CDR3 bases are TGCGCCAGCAGCTTGGTTGCAGGGACCAAAAACATTCAGTACTTC.

V usage is TRBV18 and J usage is TRBJ2-3; D possibly corresponds to TRBD1 (7 bases). Germline CDR1 reads KGHSH; CDR2 reads LQKENI. V was shortened by 3 bases and J by 5 bases, with 15 bases between the two germline ends. This CDR3 has 15 amino acids. As DNA, the CDR3 is TGTGCCAGCTCACCGGCAGGGGGGATCAAAGATACGCAGTATTTT. Its protein product is CASSPAGGIKDTQYF.

The rearrangement uses TRBV6-5 and TRBJ2-5; 10 bases agree with TRBD2. The CDR3 is 15 residues long. V was clipped by 3 bases and J by 0 bases; unmatched bases: 1. Per the germline V gene, CDR1 is MNHEY and CDR2 is SVGAGI. As DNA, the CDR3 is TGTGCCAGCAGTTATAGCGGGGGGTACCAAGAGACCCAGTACTTC. It yields the protein CASSYSGGYQETQYF.

The table lists this clone with a few counts. The chain has TRBV30 and TRBJ1-6; D possibly corresponds to TRBD1 (5 bases). Deletions cut 2 bases from V and 9 bases from J, with 14 bases between. Germline CDR1 and CDR2: GTSNPN and SVGIG (reference sequence). CDR3 length equals 14 residues. The CDR3 region has the DNA TGTGCCTGGAGTTCTCCGACAGACAGTTCACCCCTCCACTTT. It yields the protein CAWSSPTDSSPLHF.

This clone was counted a single time. This chain uses TRBV18 with TRBJ1-1; D gene unclear. Germline-derived CDR1 and CDR2 are KGHSH and LQKENI. The CDR3 runs to 14 residues. V shed 3 bases and J shed 5 bases, with 13 bases lying between them. CDR3 amino acids: CASSPLEPGTEAFF. The CDR3 coding sequence is TGTGCCAGCTCACCCCTTGAACCTGGAACTGAAGCTTTCTTT.

The J gene is TRBJ1-4, the V gene TRBV2, with D unresolved. The CDR3 has 14 residues. CDR1 is SNHLY, CDR2 FYNNEI, per germline. V dropped 2 bases and J dropped 0 bases, with 4 bases sitting between them. The CDR3 protein is CASSEPTTNEKLFF. CDR3 sequence (DNA): TGTGCCAGCAGTGAACCAACAACTAATGAAAAACTGTTTTTT.

The V call is TRBV19, the J call TRBJ1-5, with a weak D call TRBD1 (5 bases). This CDR3 comprises 14 residues. Between the trimmed V and J ends, which lost 3 bases and 5 bases, there was a span of 11 bases. CDR1 is LNHDA, CDR2 SQIVND, per germline (reference sequence). CDR3 sequence: CASSIRETYQPQHF. CDR3 in DNA: TGTGCCAGTAGTATCAGGGAGACTTATCAGCCCCAGCATTTT.

This sequence joins TRBV7-9 and TRBJ1-1; TRBD1 might be the D (5 bases). Trimming took off 5 bases at V and 5 bases at J, with 18 bases between the two ends. This CDR3 is 15 amino acids long. CDR1 is SEHNR and CDR2 is FQNEAQ in the germline V gene (reference sequence). CDR3 sequence: CASSAPTEGQTEAFF. For the CDR3, the DNA is TGTGCCAGCAGCGCCCCGACAGAAGGGCAAACTGAAGCTTTCTTT.

This chain uses TRBV2 with TRBJ2-1, with D possibly TRBD2 on 5 matching bases. Germline CDR1 and CDR2: SNHLY and FYNNEI. The ends were cut back, 4 bases at V and 4 bases at J, with 8 bases in the middle. This CDR3 region has 13 residues. The CDR3 DNA is TGTGCCAGCAGTGCCCCGGGATACAATGAGCAGTTCTTC. Its protein product is CASSAPGYNEQFF.

This rearrangement joins TRBV7-3 to TRBJ2-2; the D is unclear. Trimming cost V 2 bases and J 2 bases, with 6 bases left between them. CDR1 SGHTA and CDR2 FQGTGA come from the germline V gene. CDR3 length: 14 residues. Written as DNA, the CDR3 is TGTGCCAGCAGCTTACTTGGAAACACCGGGGAGCTGTTTTTT. Its protein product is CASSLLGNTGELFF.

The chain employs TRBV9 and TRBJ1-1; the match to TRBD1 covers 7 bases. The V segment lost 0 bases and the J segment 1 base; nucleotides outside the gene matches: 3. The CDR3 has 15 amino acids. The germline gives CDR1 SGDLS, CDR2 YYNGEE. For the CDR3, the DNA is TGTGCCAGCAGCGTAGAGTCAGGGGGGAACACTGAAGCTTTCTTT. This sequence encodes CASSVESGGNTEAFF.

This sequence joins TRBV19 and TRBJ2-2; D not certain. The germline V gene has CDR1 LNHDA and CDR2 SQIVND (reference sequence). V lost 3 bases and J lost 3, with 11 bases in between. This CDR3 comprises 15 residues. The CDR3 spells CASSIAMSYTGELFF. The CDR3 nucleotides read TGTGCCAGTAGTATCGCAATGTCTTACACCGGGGAGCTGTTTTTT.

The chain carries TRBV6-1 and TRBJ1-1; D uncertain. Trimming left V 7 bases short and J 1 base short, with 7 bases between. Germline values: CDR1 MNHNS, CDR2 SASEGT. CDR3 length: 12 residues. In nucleotides, the CDR3 is TGTGCCAGCATTTGGGGGAACACTGAAGCTTTCTTT. Protein: CASIWGNTEAFF.

The chain links TRBV4-1 to TRBJ1-1; no definite D call. V was trimmed by 1 base and J by 1 base, leaving 10 bases between them. Germline CDR1 and CDR2: MGHRA and YSYEKL. The CDR3 has 15 amino acids. CDR3 nucleotide sequence: TGCGCCAGCAGCCAAGCATTGGAGAGGAACACTGAAGCTTTCTTT. It codes for CASSQALERNTEAFF.

In DNA form, the CDR3 reads TGTGCCAGCAGCGTAGAGAGACAGGCTAGCGGGGGGCAGAGACAAGAGACCCAGTACTTC. Its protein product is CASSVERQASGGQRQETQYF. J is TRBJ2-5 and V is TRBV9; 11 nucleotides agree with TRBD2. CDR1 and CDR2 from the germline V gene are SGDLS and YYNGEE. Losses at the gene ends were 0 bases for V and 2 bases for J; bases not matched to a gene: 15. CDR3 length: 20 residues. The variable domain in full, completed from reference TRBV9 and TRBJ2-5, reads DSGVTQTPKHLITATGQRVTLRCSPRSGDLSVYWYQQSLDQGLQFLIQYYNGEERAKGNILERFSAQQFPDLHSELNLSSLELGDSALYFCASSVERQASGGQRQETQYFGPGTRLLVL.

The V and J genes are TRBV19 and TRBJ1-3, with D tentatively TRBD1 (5 bases). Germline loops: CDR1 LNHDA, CDR2 SQIVND (reference sequence). Deletions cut 1 base from V and 3 bases from J, with 7 bases between. This CDR3 region has 14 residues. The CDR3 sequence is CASSIAGLGNTIYF. Here the CDR3 DNA reads TGTGCCAGTAGTATAGCGGGACTTGGAAACACCATATATTTT.

V gene TRBV5-5 combines with J gene TRBJ1-5; D might be TRBD1 (6 bases). Germline CDR1 reads SGHKS; CDR2 reads YYEKEE (reference sequence). The CDR3 contains 14 residues. The germline V and J ends were trimmed by 4 bases and 9 bases, with 17 bases remaining between them. CDR3 DNA: TGTGCCAGCAGCCCGGGACACTTAGGCGGGCCCCAGCATTTT. Protein: CASSPGHLGGPQHF.

This chain links TRBV5-6 with TRBJ1-6, with TRBD1 as a possible D gene (6 bases). This CDR3 region has 14 residues. The germline V gene encodes CDR1 SGHDT and CDR2 YYEEEE. V lost 4 bases and J 10 bases, leaving 15 bases between the germline ends. CDR3 residues: CASSQRDISSPLHF. DNA for the CDR3: TGTGCCAGCAGCCAACGGGACATCTCATCACCCCTCCACTTT.

The gene calls are TRBV27 and TRBJ2-1, with D perhaps TRBD1 (5 bases). Germline loops: CDR1 MNHEY, CDR2 SMNVEV (reference sequence). Between the trimmed V and J ends, which lost 2 bases and 2 bases, there was a span of 10 bases. This CDR3 is 15 amino acids long. The CDR3 DNA is TGTGCCAGCAGTTTAAGTTCAGGGCCCTACAATGAGCAGTTCTTC. Translating it yields CASSLSSGPYNEQFF.

The gene calls are TRBV4-3 and TRBJ1-2, with 8 bases fitting TRBD1. Germline V lookup: CDR1 LGHNA, CDR2 YSLEER. V shed 4 bases and J 8 bases; nucleotides not matched to a gene: 6. This CDR3 spans 13 amino acids. This chain's CDR3 is CASSPDREGGYTF. CDR3 sequence (DNA): TGCGCCAGCAGCCCGGACAGGGAGGGGGGCTACACCTTC.

The chain links TRBV6-4 to TRBJ2-1; a possible D gene is TRBD1 (6 bases). The CDR3 is 19 amino acids. V lost 2 bases and J 7 bases, leaving 27 bases between the germline ends. Germline values: CDR1 MRHNA, CDR2 SNTAGT. CDR3 residues: CASSDVAGVWDSPGNEQFF. The CDR3 region has the DNA TGTGCCAGCAGTGACGTGGCAGGGGTTTGGGATAGCCCGGGAAATGAGCAGTTCTTC.

The chain is built from TRBV5-1 and TRBJ2-4; a possible D gene is TRBD2 (6 bases). Germline CDR1 is SGHRS and CDR2 is YFSETQ. V lost 4 bases and J lost 12, with 14 bases in between. There are 12 residues in the CDR3. The CDR3 sequence is CASSGGGLTQYF. CDR3 coding DNA: TGCGCCAGCAGCGGGGGAGGCCTGACTCAGTACTTC.

The gene calls are TRBV6-5 and TRBJ2-1, with 8 bases fitting TRBD2. The germline gives CDR1 MNHEY, CDR2 SVGAGI. There are 15 residues in the CDR3. V dropped 2 bases and J dropped 5; count of bases not matched to a gene: 5. CDR3: CASSYRTSSDNEQFF. CDR3 DNA sequence: TGTGCCAGCAGTTACCGGACTAGCTCTGACAATGAGCAGTTCTTC.